Listed here are 24 T cell receptor beta chains from one sample, sequenced in a study of glioma-infiltrating T cells. The iRepertoire nested amplicon-rescue multiplex PCR amplified TCR alpha and beta CDR3s from RNA. One entry per CDR3 protein, called by TCRdb with MiXCR from the multiplex PCR reads. The data show 170,000 or so distinct CDR3 sequences, 43% seen once. Specimen: glioma tissue, nonneoplastic brain tissue, or PBMCs (not recorded which). The receptors come from a human donor with low-grade glioma or glioblastoma, undergoing nonglioma brain surgery, or in good health (not recorded which).

V is TRBV4-1 and J is TRBJ2-1; TRBD1 matches 9 bases. The CDR3 contains 15 residues. Germline V CDR1 and CDR2: MGHRA, YSYEKL. Germline trimming cut 2 bases from V and 10 bases from J; bases unmatched to any gene: 9. CDR3 nucleotides: TGCGCCAGCAGCCAACCTGTGACAGGGGGAGGCGAGCAGTTCTTC. The encoded protein is CASSQPVTGGGEQFF.

This clonotype was seen ten or more times. V is TRBV20-1 and J is TRBJ2-1, with TRBD1 matching 7 bases. Germline V gene sequence: CDR1 DFQATT, CDR2 SNEGSKA (reference sequence). V lost 5 bases and J lost 0; bases outside the gene matches: 7. This CDR3 contains 15 residues. In nucleotides, the CDR3 is TGCAGTGCTGTCAGGGGACAGAGCTCCTACAATGAGCAGTTCTTC. It yields the protein CSAVRGQSSYNEQFF.

This sequence joins TRBV6-6 and TRBJ2-1; 7 bases match TRBD2. The germline gives CDR1 MNHNY, CDR2 SVGAGI (reference sequence). The CDR3 covers 15 residues. The V segment lost 2 bases and the J segment 9 bases; nucleotides outside the gene matches: 10. This CDR3 reads CASSYESRGEREQFF. The CDR3 DNA sequence: TGTGCCAGCAGTTACGAGTCCCGGGGGGAACGTGAGCAGTTCTTC.

The sample holds one count of this clonotype. The chain couples TRBV20-1 to TRBJ2-3; no definite D call. V lost 4 bases, J lost 4 bases, and 15 bases lay in between. The CDR3 totals 14 residues. CDR1 and CDR2 from the germline V gene are DFQATT and SNEGSKA (reference sequence). The CDR3 sequence is CSAKSLHAADTQYF. The CDR3 DNA follows: TGCAGTGCTAAAAGCTTACATGCGGCAGATACGCAGTATTTT.

This clonotype is a singleton in its sample. One end of the junction fails to match germline, which may point to a read error. The chain employs TRBV27 and TRBJ1-3; TRBD1 might be the D (5 bases). The CDR3 has 16 amino acids. Per germline, CDR1 MNHEY and CDR2 SMNVEV (reference sequence). The CDR3 DNA reads as TGTGCCAGCAGTTTGTACGGTGGGGCTACTGGAAACAGCATATATTTT. This gives the protein CASSLYGGATGNSIYF.

This clonotype occurred a few times. The rearrangement uses TRBV14 and TRBJ2-7; TRBD2 aligns across 12 bases. The ends lost 6 bases at V and 6 bases at J; junction bases unmatched: 9. The V gene's germline CDR1 is SGHDN and CDR2 FVKESK. The CDR3 is made up of 15 amino acids. The CDR3 sequence: CASSQTSGSLLEQYF. CDR3 DNA sequence: TGTGCCAGCAGTCAGACTAGCGGGAGTCTACTCGAGCAGTACTTC.

The chain joins TRBV9 to TRBJ2-7, with TRBD2 matching over 11 bases. There are 15 residues in the CDR3. Per germline, CDR1 SGDLS and CDR2 YYNGEE. V gave up 2 bases and J gave up 4 bases; unmatched junction bases: 5. The chain's CDR3 is CASSVGLAALYEQYF. The CDR3 coding sequence is TGTGCCAGCAGCGTGGGACTAGCGGCCTTATACGAGCAGTACTTC. Using reference TRBV9 and TRBJ2-7 for the parts outside the CDR3, the full variable domain is DSGVTQTPKHLITATGQRVTLRCSPRSGDLSVYWYQQSLDQGLQFLIQYYNGEERAKGNILERFSAQQFPDLHSELNLSSLELGDSALYFCASSVGLAALYEQYFGPGTRLTVT.

For this clonotype: One base away lies a much larger clone, so this may be a sequencing read error. The rearrangement joins TRBV28 to TRBJ2-1, with 8 bases lining up with TRBD1. V lost 5 bases to trimming and J lost 0 bases; unmatched junction nucleotides: 6. CDR1 MDHEN and CDR2 SYDVKM come from the germline V gene. This CDR3 spans 16 amino acids. This CDR3 reads CASSTTGAGSYNEQFF. DNA of the CDR3: TGTGCCAGCAGTACGACAGGGGCCGGCTCCTACAATGAGCAGTTCTTC.

The chain uses TRBV6-2 or TRBV6-3 and TRBJ2-7; D remains unclear. This CDR3 is built from 13 residues. The V and J ends lost 2 bases and 9 bases respectively, with 14 bases between them. Germline V CDR1 and CDR2: MNHEY, SVGEGT. CDR3 sequence reads: CASSYKDPNGQYF. In nucleotides, the CDR3 is TGTGCCAGCAGTTACAAGGATCCCAACGGGCAGTACTTC.

The sample holds many counts of this clonotype. The chain uses TRBV2 and TRBJ1-1; D is uncertain. The CDR3 has 13 amino acids. V was shortened by 7 bases and J by 0 bases, with 9 bases between the two germline ends. The germline V gene encodes CDR1 SNHLY and CDR2 FYNNEI. The CDR3 bases are TGTGCCAGCACCAAGACACTGAACACTGAAGCTTTCTTT. Translation: CASTKTLNTEAFF.

This clonotype was observed at least ten times. The chain uses TRBV28 and TRBJ2-7; 11 bases fit TRBD1. The germline CDR1 and CDR2 sequences are MDHEN and SYDVKM. The length of the CDR3 is 15 residues. V shed 6 bases and J 3 bases; nucleotides not matched to a gene: 7. Here the CDR3 DNA reads TGTGCCAGCAGCCTCGGACAGGGGGCGCACTACGAGCAGTACTTC. Amino acid sequence: CASSLGQGAHYEQYF.

This clonotype was seen at least ten times. The chain couples TRBV20-1 to TRBJ1-5; D is perhaps TRBD1 (6 bases). The CDR3 is 14 amino acids. Trimming removed 3 bases at V and 1 base at J, with 10 bases between. Germline V gene lookup returns CDR1 DFQATT and CDR2 SNEGSKA (reference sequence). CDR3 protein: CSASSGGSNQPQHF. Here the CDR3 DNA reads TGCAGTGCTAGCTCGGGGGGCAGCAATCAGCCCCAGCATTTT.

As for this clonotype: One end of the junction varies from germline; a read error may be responsible. V usage is TRBV4-2 and J usage is TRBJ2-7, with TRBD2 matching over 8 bases. Germline V gene data show CDR1 as LGHNA and CDR2 as YNFKEQ. CDR3 size: 17 residues. CDR3 loop: CASSQEVGTSFSYQQYF. The CDR3 bases are TGTGCCAGCAGCCAAGAGGTAGGGACTAGTTTTTCCTACCAGCAGTACTTC.

V and J are TRBV25-1 and TRBJ2-7, with D unclear. Trimming removed 5 bases from V and 3 bases from J, with 11 bases in between. The CDR3 totals 13 residues. Germline assignment: CDR1 MGHDK and CDR2 SYGVNS. The CDR3 reads CASSKNSSYEQYF. The CDR3 nucleotides are TGTGCCAGCAGTAAGAATAGCAGCTACGAGCAGTACTTC.

Ten or more counts support this clonotype. The genes are TRBV15 and TRBJ2-5; the D gene is possibly TRBD1 (6 bases). The CDR3 runs to 16 residues. CDR1 LNHNV and CDR2 YYDKDF come from the germline V gene (reference sequence). V lost 3 bases and J lost 0, with 14 bases in between. This CDR3 is CATSSELQGYQETQYF. DNA for the CDR3: TGTGCCACCAGCAGTGAATTACAGGGATACCAAGAGACCCAGTACTTC.

In its sample, this clonotype was seen many times. V gene TRBV20-1 combines with J gene TRBJ2-1; D assignment may be TRBD1 or TRBD2 (5 bases each). Germline CDR1 is DFQATT and CDR2 is SNEGSKA (reference sequence). The V gene lost 2 bases and the J gene lost 14 bases, with 25 bases spanning the gap. The CDR3 has 15 amino acids. The CDR3 here is CSARLHGVDSLWEFF. CDR3 in DNA: TGCAGTGCTAGACTCCACGGGGTCGACAGTCTATGGGAGTTCTTC.

This clonotype was seen many times. The chain uses TRBV20-1 and TRBJ1-5, with unresolved D. Germline assignment: CDR1 DFQATT and CDR2 SNEGSKA (reference sequence). The CDR3 covers 10 residues. Between the trimmed V and J ends, which lost 8 bases and 5 bases, there was a span of 7 bases. DNA of the CDR3: TGCAGTTTACCACATCAGCCCCAGCATTTT. Protein sequence: CSLPHQPQHF.

Sample share makes this clonotype medium-sized. This chain links TRBV6-1 with TRBJ1-1; no firm D call. The CDR3 spans 14 residues. The V end lost 1 base, the J end lost 4 bases, and 10 bases lay between the germline ends. The germline CDR1 and CDR2 sequences are MNHNS and SASEGT. CDR3 in DNA: TGTGCCAGCAGTGAAGAGATTTTGGGCACTGAAGCTTTCTTT. Translated: CASSEEILGTEAFF.

Points on this clonotype: A much larger clone lies one base from this, so it may be a read error. The rearrangement links TRBV2 to TRBJ1-6; unclear D gene. V lost 6 bases to trimming and J lost 7 bases, with 7 bases between them. CDR1 is SNHLY and CDR2 is FYNNEI in the germline V gene. The CDR3 is 12 residues long. Here the CDR3 reads CASSHGNSPLHF. Written as DNA, the CDR3 is TGTGCCAGCAGCCACGGAAATTCACCCCTCCACTTT.

This clonotype appeared a single time. One base away lies a much larger clone, so this may be a sequencing read error. The chain has TRBV7-9 and TRBJ2-5; no reliable D call. Between the trimmed V and J ends, which lost 5 bases and 11 bases, there was a span of 12 bases. CDR1 is SEHNR, CDR2 FQNEAQ, per germline (reference sequence). The CDR3 length is 11 residues. As DNA, the CDR3 is TGTGCCAGCAGCGGAAACTGGGCTCAGTACTTC. As protein: CASSGNWAQYF.

V and J are TRBV29-1 and TRBJ2-1; D not resolved. Per germline, CDR1 SQVTM and CDR2 ANQGSEA. Trimming pared 4 bases from V and 9 bases from J, leaving 16 bases between. This CDR3 is 13 amino acids long. CDR3 amino acids: CSVVDRMPTEQFF. The CDR3 nucleotides are TGCAGCGTTGTGGATAGGATGCCCACTGAGCAGTTCTTC.

On this clonotype: Mismatch with germline at one junction end may stem from a read error. This sequence joins TRBV3-1 and TRBJ1-1, with D uncertain. CDR1 and CDR2 (germline): LGHDT, YNNKEL (reference sequence). The CDR3 loop spans 16 amino acids. The CDR3 spells CASSQDSPGMNTEALF. The CDR3 bases are TGTGCCAGCAGCCAAGATTCGCCTGGCATGAACACTGAAGCTTTGTTT.

The rearrangement uses TRBV27 and TRBJ2-7; D uncertain. The CDR3 length is 14 residues. Germline loops: CDR1 MNHEY, CDR2 SMNVEV (reference sequence). The V end lost 3 bases, the J end lost 0 bases, and 9 bases lay between the germline ends. CDR3 DNA sequence: TGTGCCAGCAGTTTGTGGCTGTTCTCCTACGAGCAGTACTTC. This encodes CASSLWLFSYEQYF.

This clonotype was detected ten times or more. This sequence joins TRBV18 and TRBJ2-3; D call uncertain. The germline V gene has CDR1 KGHSH and CDR2 LQKENI. The CDR3 sequence is 14 residues long. Trimming shortened V by 5 bases and J by 2 bases, and 11 bases separated the two germline ends. CDR3 in amino acids: CASSSARSTDTQYF. CDR3 sequence (DNA): TGTGCCAGCTCAAGCGCGAGGTCCACAGATACGCAGTATTTT. Full variable domain (remainder filled in from reference TRBV18 and TRBJ2-3): NAGVMQNPRHLVRRRGQEARLRCSPMKGHSHVYWYRQLPEEGLKFMVYLQKENIIDESGMPKERFSAEFPKEGPSILRIQQVVRGDSAAYFCASSSARSTDTQYFGPGTRLTVL.